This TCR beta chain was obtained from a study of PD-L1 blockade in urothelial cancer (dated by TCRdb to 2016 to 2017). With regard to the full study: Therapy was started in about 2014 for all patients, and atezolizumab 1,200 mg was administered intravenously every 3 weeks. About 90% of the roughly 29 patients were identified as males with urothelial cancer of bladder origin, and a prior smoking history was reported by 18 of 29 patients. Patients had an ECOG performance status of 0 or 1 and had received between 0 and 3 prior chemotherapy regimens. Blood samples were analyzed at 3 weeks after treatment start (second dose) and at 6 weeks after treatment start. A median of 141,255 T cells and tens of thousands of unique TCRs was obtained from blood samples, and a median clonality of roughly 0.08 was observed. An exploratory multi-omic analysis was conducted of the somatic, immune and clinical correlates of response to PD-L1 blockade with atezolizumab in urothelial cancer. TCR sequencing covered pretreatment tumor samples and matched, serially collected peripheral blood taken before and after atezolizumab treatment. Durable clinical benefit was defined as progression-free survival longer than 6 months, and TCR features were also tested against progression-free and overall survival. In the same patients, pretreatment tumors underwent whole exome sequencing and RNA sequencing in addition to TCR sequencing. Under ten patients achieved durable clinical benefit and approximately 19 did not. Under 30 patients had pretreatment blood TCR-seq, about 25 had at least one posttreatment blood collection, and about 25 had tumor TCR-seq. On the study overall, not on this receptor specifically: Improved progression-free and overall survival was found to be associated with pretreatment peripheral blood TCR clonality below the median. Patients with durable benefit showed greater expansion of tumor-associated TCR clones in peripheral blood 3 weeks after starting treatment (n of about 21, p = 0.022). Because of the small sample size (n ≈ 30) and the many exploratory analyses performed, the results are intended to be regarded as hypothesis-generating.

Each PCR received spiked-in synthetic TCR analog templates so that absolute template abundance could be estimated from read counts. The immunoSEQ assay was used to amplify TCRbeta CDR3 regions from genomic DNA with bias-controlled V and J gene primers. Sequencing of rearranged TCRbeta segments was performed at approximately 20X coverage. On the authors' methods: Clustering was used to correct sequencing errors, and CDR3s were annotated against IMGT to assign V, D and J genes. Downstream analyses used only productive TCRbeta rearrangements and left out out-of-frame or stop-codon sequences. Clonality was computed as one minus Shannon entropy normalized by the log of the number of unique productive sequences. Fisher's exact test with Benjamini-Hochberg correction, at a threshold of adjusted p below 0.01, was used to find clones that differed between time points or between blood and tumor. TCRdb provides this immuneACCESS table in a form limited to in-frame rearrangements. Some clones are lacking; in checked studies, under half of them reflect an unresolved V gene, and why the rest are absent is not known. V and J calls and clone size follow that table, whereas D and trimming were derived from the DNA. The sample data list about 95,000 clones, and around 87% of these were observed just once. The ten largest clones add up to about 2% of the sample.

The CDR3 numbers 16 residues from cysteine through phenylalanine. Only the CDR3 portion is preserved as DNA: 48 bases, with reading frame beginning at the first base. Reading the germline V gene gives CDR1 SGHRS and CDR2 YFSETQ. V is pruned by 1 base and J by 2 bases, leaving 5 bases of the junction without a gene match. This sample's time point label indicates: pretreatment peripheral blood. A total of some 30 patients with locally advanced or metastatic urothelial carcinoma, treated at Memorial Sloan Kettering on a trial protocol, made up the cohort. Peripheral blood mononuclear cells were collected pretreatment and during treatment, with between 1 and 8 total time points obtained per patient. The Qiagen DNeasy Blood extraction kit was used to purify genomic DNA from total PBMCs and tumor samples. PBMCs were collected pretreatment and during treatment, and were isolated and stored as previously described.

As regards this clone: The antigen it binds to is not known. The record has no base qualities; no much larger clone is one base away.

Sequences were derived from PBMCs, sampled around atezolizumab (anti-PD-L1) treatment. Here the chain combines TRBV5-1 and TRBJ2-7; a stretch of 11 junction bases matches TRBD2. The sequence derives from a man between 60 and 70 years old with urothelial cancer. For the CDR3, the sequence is CASSLTSGGPTYEQYF. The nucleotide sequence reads TGCGCCAGCAGCTTGACTAGCGGGGGCCCTACCTACGAGCAGTACTTC.